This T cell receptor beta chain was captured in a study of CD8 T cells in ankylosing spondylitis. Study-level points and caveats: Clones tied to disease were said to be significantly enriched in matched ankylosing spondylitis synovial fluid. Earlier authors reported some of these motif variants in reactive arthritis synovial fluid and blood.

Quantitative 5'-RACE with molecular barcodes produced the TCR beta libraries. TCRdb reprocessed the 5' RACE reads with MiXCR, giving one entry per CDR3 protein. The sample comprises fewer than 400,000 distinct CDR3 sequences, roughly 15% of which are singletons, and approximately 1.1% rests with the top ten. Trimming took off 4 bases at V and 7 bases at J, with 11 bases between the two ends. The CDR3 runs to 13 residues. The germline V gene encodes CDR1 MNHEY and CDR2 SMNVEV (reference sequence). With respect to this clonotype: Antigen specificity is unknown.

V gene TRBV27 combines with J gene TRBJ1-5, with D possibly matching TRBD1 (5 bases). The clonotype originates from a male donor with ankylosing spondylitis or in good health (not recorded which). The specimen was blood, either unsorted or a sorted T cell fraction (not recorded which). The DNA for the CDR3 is TGTGCCAGCAGTTCGGGGGGACGCCAGCCCCAGCATTTT. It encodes CASSSGGRQPQHF.